This T cell receptor beta chain is drawn from a study of CD8 T cells in ankylosing spondylitis. The study, taken as a whole, reports: What seemed typical of ankylosing spondylitis blood was a TCR beta motif built from several highly homologous variants. There was reportedly significant enrichment of clones that were disease-linked in matched ankylosing spondylitis synovial fluid.

For TCR beta, libraries came from quantitative 5'-RACE with molecular barcodes. MiXCR, run by TCRdb on the 5' RACE reads, gives a single entry per CDR3 protein. The data show 100,000 or so distinct CDR3 sequences, less than 25% seen once. This clonotype occurred once. What it binds is unknown. Trimming took off 3 bases at V and 1 base at J, with 9 bases between the two ends. The CDR3 sequence is 14 residues long. The germline CDR1 and CDR2 sequences are SGHVS and FQNEAQ. This rearrangement joins TRBV7-8 to TRBJ1-1; D is ambiguous. The sequenced sample was synovial fluid, either unsorted or a sorted T cell fraction (not recorded which). The TCR originated in a male donor with ankylosing spondylitis. Here the CDR3 reads CASSFLTENTEAFF. For the CDR3, the DNA is TGTGCCAGCAGCTTCTTGACGGAGAACACTGAAGCTTTCTTT.